This TCR beta chain was recovered during a study of cytomegalovirus exposure and HLA in healthy donors. Overall study findings and caveats: Reportedly, HLA-A and HLA-B alleles of most subjects were accurately predicted from TCR beta.

The PCR used 60 Vbeta and 13 Jbeta primers. This table comes from immunoSEQ multiplex PCR, and its TCRdb copy is limited to in-frame clones, with some not included. Of 200,000 or so clones listed, 82% are singletons. The CDR3 consists of 20 residues. Points on this clone: As yet, its antigen is unknown.

The sequence came from a boy aged 2 to 10 in good health and CMV-seronegative. Sequenced sample: PBMCs. The chain couples TRBV21-1 to TRBJ2-3; TRBD2 is taken as the D call from the table, unchecked against the DNA. TRBV21-1 is deemed a pseudogene. The CDR3 is CASSRPLAGGPTTSTDTQYF. The CDR3 DNA follows: TGTGCCAGCAGCAGGCCTCTAGCGGGGGGGCCAACTACTAGCACAGATACGCAGTATTTT.